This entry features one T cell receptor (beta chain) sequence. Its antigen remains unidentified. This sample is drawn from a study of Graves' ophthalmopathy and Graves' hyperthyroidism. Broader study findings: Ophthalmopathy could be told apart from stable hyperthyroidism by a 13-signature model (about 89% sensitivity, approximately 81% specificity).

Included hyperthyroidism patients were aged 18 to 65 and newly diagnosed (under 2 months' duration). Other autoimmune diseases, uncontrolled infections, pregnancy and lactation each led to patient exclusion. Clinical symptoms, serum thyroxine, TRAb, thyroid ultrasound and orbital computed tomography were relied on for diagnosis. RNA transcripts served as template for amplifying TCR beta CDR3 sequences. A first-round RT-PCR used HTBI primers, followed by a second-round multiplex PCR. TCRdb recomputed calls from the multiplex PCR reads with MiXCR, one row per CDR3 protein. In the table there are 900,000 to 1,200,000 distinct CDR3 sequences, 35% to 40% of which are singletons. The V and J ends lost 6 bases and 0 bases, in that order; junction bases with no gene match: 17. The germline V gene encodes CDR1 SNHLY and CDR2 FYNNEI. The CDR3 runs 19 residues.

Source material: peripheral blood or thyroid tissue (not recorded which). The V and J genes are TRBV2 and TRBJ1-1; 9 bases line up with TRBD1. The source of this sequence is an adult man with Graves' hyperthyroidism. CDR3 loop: CASSGPRDRDGQLNTEAFF. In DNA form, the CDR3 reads TGTGCCAGCAGCGGACCTCGGGACAGGGATGGGCAGCTGAACACTGAAGCTTTCTTT.